Listed here are 9 T cell receptor beta chains from one sample, sequenced in a study of human T cells and chemical hapten exposure. TCRdb re-called the RACE reads with MiXCR, one entry per CDR3 protein. The sample carries 180,000 or so distinct CDR3 sequences, 14% recorded once. Time point of the sample: patch test 1, 2 weeks after DPC sensitization. The treatment: therapeutic diphenylcyclopropenone sensitization with weekly scalp DPC. Sequences were derived from whole blood, sampled in connection with sensitization to the hapten diphenylcyclopropenone (DPC). These receptors were obtained from a woman in her 30s with alopecia areata. Some clones in this sample may be carry-over from other donors' samples.

This clonotype was detected ten times or more. This sequence joins TRBV6-6 and TRBJ1-1; D remains unclear. The length of the CDR3 is 13 residues. Germline lookup yields CDR1 MNHNY and CDR2 SVGAGI (reference sequence). Trimming left V 8 bases short and J 5 bases short, with 15 bases between. The CDR3 region has the DNA TGTGCCAGCCTGGCCAAGGGTCGAACTGAAGCTTTCTTT. Its protein product is CASLAKGRTEAFF.

The chain couples TRBV29-1 to TRBJ2-1, with 10 positions matching TRBD2. CDR1 and CDR2 (germline): SQVTM, ANQGSEA. V trimming: 3 bases; J trimming: 7 bases; junction bases outside the gene matches: 6. This CDR3 comprises 14 residues. The DNA of the CDR3 is TGCAGCGTTGAGGCTAGCGGGAGTTTAAATGAGCAGTTCTTC. It encodes CSVEASGSLNEQFF.

In this sample, this clonotype turned up a few times. The CDR3 coding sequence is TGCAGTGCTCCCGGGACAGGGGTAGAGCAGTACTTC. Its translation: CSAPGTGVEQYF. This chain links TRBV20-1 with TRBJ2-7; 10 bases are a match to TRBD1. J gave up 7 bases and V 5 bases, and 5 bases lay outside the gene matches. The CDR3 consists of 12 residues. Germline V CDR1 and CDR2: DFQATT, SNEGSKA (reference sequence).

The rearrangement links TRBV7-9 to TRBJ2-5; 7 nucleotides align to TRBD2. Trimming removed 5 bases from V and 5 bases from J; junction bases left unmatched: 11. Germline CDR1 reads SEHNR; CDR2 reads FQNEAQ (reference sequence). This CDR3 is built from 15 residues. CDR3 nucleotides: TGTGCCAGCAGCCTGTCGAGGGGACTACAGGAGACCCAGTACTTC. Its protein product is CASSLSRGLQETQYF.

This clonotype was observed a handful of times. The rearrangement uses TRBV9 and TRBJ1-4; D gene uncertain. Germline assignment: CDR1 SGDLS and CDR2 YYNGEE. The CDR3 contains 16 residues. The V and J ends lost 4 bases and 7 bases respectively, with 20 bases between them. CDR3 amino acids: CASSPYLGRGSEKLFF. CDR3 coding DNA: TGTGCCAGCAGCCCCTATCTCGGTCGTGGAAGTGAAAAACTGTTTTTT.

This clonotype was seen a few times. The chain has TRBV4-3 and TRBJ2-1, with D perhaps TRBD2 (5 bases). Looked up from germline, CDR1 is LGHNA and CDR2 is YSLEER. The CDR3 runs 14 residues. Trimming took 1 base from V and 5 from J, leaving 9 bases between them. Here the CDR3 DNA reads TGCGCCAGCAGCCAAGTGTACGGGAACAATGAGCAGTTCTTC. It specifies CASSQVYGNNEQFF.

The chain recombines TRBV11-1 with TRBJ1-4, with D maybe TRBD1 (5 bases). Germline CDR1 reads SGHAT; CDR2 reads FQDESV (reference sequence). The ends were cut back, 5 bases at V and 7 bases at J, with 11 bases in the middle. This CDR3 contains 13 residues. CDR3 loop: CASSPRTREKLFF. CDR3 bases: TGTGCCAGCAGCCCAAGGACACGTGAAAAACTGTTTTTT.

This clonotype showed up just a few times. The rearrangement uses TRBV5-1 and TRBJ1-6; unclear D gene. The CDR3 spans 16 residues. Germline CDR1 and CDR2: SGHRS and YFSETQ. The germline V and J ends were trimmed by 3 bases and 9 bases, with 19 bases remaining between them. The CDR3 DNA sequence: TGCGCCAGCAGCTCGTGGACTGCCAACGAAATTTCACCCCTCCACTTT. As protein: CASSSWTANEISPLHF.

The gene calls are TRBV5-4 and TRBJ1-1; tentative D call: TRBD1 (6 bases). In germline, CDR1 is SGHNT, CDR2 YYREEE (reference sequence). This CDR3 has 15 residues. The ends were cut back, 7 bases at V and 1 base at J, with 17 bases in the middle. DNA of the CDR3: TGTGCCAGCCGACTAGGGGGACTTGCGAACACTGAAGCTTTCTTT. Translating it yields CASRLGGLANTEAFF.